Sequencing of this TCR beta chain was carried out in a study of control samples from healthy donors and cancer patients. The data were produced by immunoSEQ multiplex PCR, yet TCRdb's version contains in-frame clones alone and is incomplete. The repertoire has 13,000 or so clones, approximately 77% of them found once; the top ten carry 7% to 10%. V shed 0 bases and J shed 9 bases, with 12 bases lying between them. Germline-derived CDR1 and CDR2 are LGHNA and YNFKEQ. The CDR3 is made up of 15 amino acids. This receptor was taken from a male donor with melanoma. J is TRBJ1-6 and V is TRBV4-2; D not certain. Sequences were obtained from formalin-fixed, paraffin-embedded tissue. The CDR3 sequence is CASSQDGLLGSPLHF. Written as DNA, the CDR3 is TGTGCCAGCAGCCAAGATGGTCTTTTGGGTTCACCCCTCCACTTT.